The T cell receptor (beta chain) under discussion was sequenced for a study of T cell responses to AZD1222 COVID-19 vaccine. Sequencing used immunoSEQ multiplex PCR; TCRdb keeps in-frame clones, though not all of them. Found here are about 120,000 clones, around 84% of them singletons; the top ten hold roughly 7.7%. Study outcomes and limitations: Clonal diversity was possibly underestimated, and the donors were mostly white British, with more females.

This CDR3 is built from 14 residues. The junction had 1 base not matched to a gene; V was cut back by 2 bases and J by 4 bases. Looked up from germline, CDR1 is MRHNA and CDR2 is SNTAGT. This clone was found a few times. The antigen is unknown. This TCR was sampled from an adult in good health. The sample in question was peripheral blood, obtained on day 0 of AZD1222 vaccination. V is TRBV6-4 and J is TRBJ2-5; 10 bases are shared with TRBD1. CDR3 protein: CASSDGTGAETQYF. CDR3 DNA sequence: TGTGCCAGCAGTGACGGGACAGGGGCAGAGACCCAGTACTTC.